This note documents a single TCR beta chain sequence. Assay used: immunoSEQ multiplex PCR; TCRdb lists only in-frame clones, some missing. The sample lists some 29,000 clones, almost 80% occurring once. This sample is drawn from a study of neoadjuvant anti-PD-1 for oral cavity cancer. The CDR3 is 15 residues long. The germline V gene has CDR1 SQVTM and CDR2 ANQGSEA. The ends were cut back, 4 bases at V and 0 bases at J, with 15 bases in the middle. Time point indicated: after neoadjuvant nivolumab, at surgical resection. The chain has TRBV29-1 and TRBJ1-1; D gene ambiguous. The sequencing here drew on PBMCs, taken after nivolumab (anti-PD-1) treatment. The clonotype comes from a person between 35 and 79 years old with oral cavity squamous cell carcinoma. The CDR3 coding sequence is TGCAGCGTTGGACTAGAGTGGGAGCTGAACACTGAAGCTTTCTTT. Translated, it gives CSVGLEWELNTEAFF.